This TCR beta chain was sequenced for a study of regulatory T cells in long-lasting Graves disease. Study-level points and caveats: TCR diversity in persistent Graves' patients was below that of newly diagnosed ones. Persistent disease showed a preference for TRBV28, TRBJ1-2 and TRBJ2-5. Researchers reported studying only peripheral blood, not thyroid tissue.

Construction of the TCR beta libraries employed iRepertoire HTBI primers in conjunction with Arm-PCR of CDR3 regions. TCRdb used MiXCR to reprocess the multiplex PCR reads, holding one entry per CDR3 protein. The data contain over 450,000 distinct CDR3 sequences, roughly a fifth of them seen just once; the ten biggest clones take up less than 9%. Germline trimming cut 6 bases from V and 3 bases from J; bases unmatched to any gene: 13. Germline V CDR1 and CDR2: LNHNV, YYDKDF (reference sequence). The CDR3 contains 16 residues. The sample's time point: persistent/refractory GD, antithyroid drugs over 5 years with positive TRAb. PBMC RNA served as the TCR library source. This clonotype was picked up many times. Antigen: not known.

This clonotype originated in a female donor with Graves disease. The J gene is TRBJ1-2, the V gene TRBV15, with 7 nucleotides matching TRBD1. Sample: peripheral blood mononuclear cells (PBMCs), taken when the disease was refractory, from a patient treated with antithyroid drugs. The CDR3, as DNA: TGTGCCACCAGTCGATCAAGGGGGCAAGGGTACTATGGCTACACCTTC. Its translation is CATSRSRGQGYYGYTF.